The T cell receptor (beta chain) described here comes from a study of cytomegalovirus exposure and HLA in healthy donors. Study-level points and caveats: There were over 150 TCR beta chains listed as cytomegalovirus-associated. For TCR beta chains, V- and J-gene trimming was later linked to a missense DCLRE1C variant. Earlier results showed most TCR beta V segments being productive about 90% or about 30% of the time.

PCR employed 60 Vbeta and 13 Jbeta primers. Measured with immunoSEQ multiplex PCR; TCRdb has only the in-frame clones, and not every one. This repertoire shows about 170,000 clones, approximately 88% found once; its top ten account for less than 0.4%. Comment on this clone: Its antigen is not identified.

The CDR3 runs 15 residues. Germline V lookup: CDR1 LNHNV, CDR2 YYDKDF (reference sequence). The rearrangement uses TRBV15 and TRBJ2-5; the D gene is possibly TRBD1 (6 bases). The J call may be incorrect, as the DNA end agrees better with TRBJ2-7. Sequencing was carried out using PBMCs. The TCR comes from a boy aged 2 to 10 in good health and CMV-seronegative. This CDR3 reads CATSRLGDNLNEQYF. CDR3 bases: TGTGCCACCAGCAGATTGGGGGACAATCTTAACGAGCAGTACTTC.